The clone carrying this T cell receptor (beta chain) was found many times. This specimen comes from a study of T cells after yellow fever vaccination. Study-wide points: The secondary response was weaker, and its peak arrived faster, on day 5 versus 15. Although most clonotypes did not, a small share appeared in both CD4 and CD8 compartments.

The V end was cut by 6 bases, the J end by 2 bases, with 8 bases between. The CDR3 length is 13 residues. 5'RACE template switching generated TCR cDNA, adding a universal primer site and UMIs. MiXCR was run by TCRdb on the 5' RACE reads, yielding one entry per CDR3 protein. This table holds tens of thousands of distinct CDR3 sequences, roughly 5.5% found once. The V and J genes are TRBV12-3 or TRBV12-4 and TRBJ1-5; D may be TRBD1 (6 bases). Material: PBMCs, either bulk or a sorted T-cell subset (CD4+, CD8+, memory, or dextramer-sorted; not recorded which), obtained more than 40 days after the first yellow fever vaccination. The source of this sequence is a man aged 18 to 29 who received the YFV17D yellow fever vaccine. The CDR3 loop reads CASSNRGNQPQHF. The CDR3 DNA is TGTGCCAGCAGCAACAGGGGCAATCAGCCCCAGCATTTT.